This T cell receptor (beta chain) was identified in a study of blood T cell repertoires in COVID-19. In the authors' workflow: Reference gene primer amplification gave estimated nucleated cell counts. TCRdb's copy holds only in-frame clones and misses some; the assay was immunoSEQ multiplex PCR. V and J calls and clone size follow that table, whereas D and trimming were derived from the DNA. The data show tens of thousands of clones, roughly 85% seen once. This CDR3 region has 14 residues. Germline V gene data show CDR1 as GTSNPN and CDR2 as SVGIG (reference sequence). V lost 1 base to trimming and J lost 7 bases, with 14 bases between them.

The specimen sequenced was peripheral blood. The sequence came from an elderly woman with active or convalescent COVID-19. V is TRBV30 and J is TRBJ2-1; D possibly corresponds to TRBD1 (5 bases). The DNA of the CDR3 is TGTGCCTGGAGTGAGAAGACAGTCCAGAATGAGCAGTTCTTC. Residues: CAWSEKTVQNEQFF.